Listed below are T cell receptor beta chains from one sample, sequenced in a study of shared clonotypes between healthy human individuals. The method was immunoSEQ multiplex PCR; TCRdb's version includes in-frame clones alone and lacks a portion of them. The table has approximately 1,000,000 clones, roughly 74% seen once. The sample taken for sequencing was memory CD4+ T cells from PBMCs. These receptors originate from a man aged 18 to 29 in good health. Some clones in this sample may be carry-over from other donors' samples. The CDR3 runs from the conserved cysteine through the conserved F or W. The D gene is left open where the match is weak. Size values are once, few and many counts, or a class for expanded clones, and some rows have none.

size | J | V | D | CDR3 | DNA
. | TRBJ2-6 | TRBV28 | . | CASSRRQAEVLTF | TGTGCCAGCAGTCGAAGACAGGCCGAGGTCCTGACTTTC
. | TRBJ2-1 | TRBV10-3 | TRBD2 | CAISPGLAGLRFF | TGTGCCATCAGTCCGGGACTAGCGGGATTAAGATTCTTC
. | TRBJ2-2 | TRBV5-1 | TRBD2 | CASSLTGGPGGELFF | TGCGCCAGCAGCTTAACGGGAGGGCCGGGCGGGGAGCTGTTTTTT
once | TRBJ2-4 | TRBV4-1 | TRBD1 | CASSQDYPTGVNIQYF | TGCGCCAGCAGCCAAGACTATCCTACAGGGGTGAACATTCAGTACTTC
. | TRBJ2-7 | TRBV2 | TRBD1 | CASKGDGQGSSYEQYF | TGTGCCAGCAAAGGGGACGGACAGGGAAGCTCCTACGAGCAGTACTTC
. | TRBJ2-3 | TRBV7-2 | TRBD2 | CASSLGSGGTDTQYF | TGTGCCAGCAGCTTAGGTAGCGGGGGCACAGATACGCAGTATTTT
. | TRBJ2-1 | TRBV15 | TRBD2 | CATSGGLAGGEQFF | TGTGCCACCAGCGGCGGACTAGCGGGAGGCGAGCAGTTCTTC
. | TRBJ2-1 | TRBV28 | . | CASRYSGTPWNEQFF | TGTGCCAGCAGGTACTCCGGGACACCCTGGAATGAGCAGTTCTTC
. | TRBJ2-1 | TRBV28 | TRBD1 | CASSIAGGAYNEQFF | TGTGCCAGCAGTATCGCAGGGGGCGCGTATAATGAGCAGTTCTTC
. | TRBJ1-4 | TRBV21-1 | . | CASSKRGTGNEKLFF | TGTGCCAGCAGCAAACGGGGGACAGGTAATGAAAAACTGTTTTTT
. | TRBJ1-2 | TRBV6-1 | TRBD1 | CASHRGFGGYTF | TGTGCCAGCCACAGGGGATTCGGTGGCTACACCTTC
once | TRBJ1-2 | TRBV15 | TRBD1 | CATSRDGTGGYTF | TGTGCCACCAGCAGAGATGGGACAGGTGGCTACACCTTC
. | TRBJ2-7 | TRBV27 | TRBD2 | CASSPGLAGTEQYF | TGTGCCAGCAGTCCTGGACTAGCGGGAACCGAGCAGTACTTC
few | TRBJ2-7 | TRBV2 | . | CASRSGAPGGQYF | TGTGCCAGCAGGAGTGGGGCCCCCGGGGGGCAGTACTTC
. | TRBJ2-5 | TRBV11-2 | . | CASSFTMETQYF | TGTGCCAGCAGCTTTACCATGGAGACCCAGTACTTC
. | TRBJ1-4 | TRBV28 | . | CASSLGGATNEKLFF | TGTGCCAGCAGTTTAGGGGGGGCGACTAATGAAAAACTGTTTTTT
. | TRBJ1-5 | TRBV5-4 | . | CASSLGGFQPQHF | TGTGCCAGCAGCTTGGGAGGGTTCCAGCCCCAGCATTTT
. | TRBJ2-1 | TRBV10-3 | TRBD2 | CATRREGSSYNEQFF | TGTGCCACAAGGCGGGAGGGCAGCTCCTACAATGAGCAGTTCTTC
. | TRBJ2-3 | TRBV5-1 | TRBD2 | CASSPALAGSTDTQYF | TGCGCCAGCAGCCCTGCCCTAGCGGGTAGCACAGATACGCAGTATTTT
. | TRBJ1-2 | TRBV7-9 | . | CASSFRDRAYGYTF | TGTGCCAGCAGCTTTCGGGACCGGGCTTATGGCTACACCTTC
. | TRBJ1-1 | TRBV5-1 | . | CASRPRLNTEAFF | TGCGCCAGCAGGCCTAGACTTAACACTGAAGCTTTCTTT
. | TRBJ2-5 | TRBV5-1 | . | CASSLGSGETQYF | TGCGCCAGCAGCTTGGGTTCGGGAGAGACCCAGTACTTC
. | TRBJ2-3 | TRBV15 | . | CATSPGGGTDTQYF | TGTGCCACCAGCCCCGGAGGGGGCACAGATACGCAGTATTTT
. | TRBJ2-5 | TRBV28 | TRBD2 | CASSFGAAGITQTQYF | TGTGCCAGCAGTTTCGGAGCAGCGGGAATCACCCAGACCCAGTACTTC
once | TRBJ2-3 | TRBV19 | TRBD2 | CASSSRLAHGTDTQYF | TGTGCCAGTAGTTCCCGACTAGCGCACGGCACAGATACGCAGTATTTT
. | TRBJ1-1 | TRBV5-6 | TRBD1 | CASSLGRDREAFF | TGTGCCAGCAGCTTGGGCCGGGACAGGGAAGCTTTCTTT
. | TRBJ2-5 | TRBV11-2 | TRBD2 | CASSSLGGDQYF | TGTGCCAGCAGCTCGTTGGGGGGGGACCAGTACTTC
. | TRBJ2-2 | TRBV7-3 | TRBD2 | CASSSTLAGVNTGELFF | TGTGCCAGCAGCTCGACGTTAGCGGGAGTCAACACCGGGGAGCTGTTTTTT
. | TRBJ2-3 | TRBV9 | TRBD1 | CASSALGGTGTDTQYF | TGTGCCAGCAGCGCGCTAGGGGGGACAGGGACAGATACGCAGTATTTT
. | TRBJ2-3 | TRBV18 | TRBD2 | CASSPPPSGRGNTQYF | TGTGCCAGCTCACCACCTCCTAGCGGGAGGGGAAATACGCAGTATTTT
. | TRBJ1-2 | TRBV6-4 | . | CASLRRHGYTF | TGTGCCAGCCTACGGAGGCATGGCTACACCTTC
. | TRBJ2-2 | TRBV4-3 | TRBD1 | CASRGQPNTGELFF | TGCGCCAGCCGGGGACAGCCGAACACCGGGGAGCTGTTTTTT